One TCR beta chain is described in this entry. The antigen remains unidentified. The data belong to a study of shared clonotypes between healthy human individuals. General observations from the study: The researchers took only blood, and tissue repertoires probably look different.

Donors included only healthy HIV-negative adults lacking recent acute infections or vaccinations. Both subsets, CD45RA+ naive and CD45RA-negative memory, were split from the CD4+ cells. This CDR3 is built from 16 residues. The V gene's germline CDR1 is SNHLY and CDR2 FYNNEI. V lost 7 bases to trimming and J lost 7 bases, with 23 bases between them. This table comes from immunoSEQ multiplex PCR, and its TCRdb copy is limited to in-frame clones, with some not included. The data contain over a million clones, more than 60% of them singletons. The rearrangement links TRBV2 to TRBJ2-1; D uncertain. The sample taken for sequencing was memory CD4+ T cells sorted from blood. As for subset: CD45RA-negative fraction. This clonotype originated in a man in his late teens or twenties in good health. CDR3 bases: TGTGCCAGCAACCCCCGGGTAGCAGACCGGTTGAATGAGCAGTTCTTC. Protein product: CASNPRVADRLNEQFF.